This T cell receptor beta chain was retrieved from a study of vaccination effects on CD4 cells after COVID-19. The table came from immunoSEQ multiplex PCR; TCRdb's copy has only in-frame clones and leaves some out. The sample contains roughly 24,000 clones, 65% to 85% of which appear only once. This clone was observed a few times. Its antigen is not identified. Before sequencing took place, the ViraFEST assay used viral peptide pools to expand antigen-specific CD4+ T cells. Subsequent to a culture period of more than 8 days, CD4+ T cells were isolated. The infection with SARS-CoV-2 (confirmed by PCR) occurred in this person between March and December 2020. The sample in question was CD4+ T cells from PBMCs cultured with SARS-CoV-2 spike peptides, obtained before COVID-19 vaccination. The clonotype was recovered from a human donor who had a prior SARS-CoV-2 infection.

In nucleotides, the CDR3 is TGTGCCAGCAGCGTATCCCCCTTGACCTATGGCTACACCTTC. As protein: CASSVSPLTYGYTF. This sequence joins TRBV9 and TRBJ1-2; D ambiguous. V lost 1 base and J 4 bases, leaving 11 bases between the germline ends. The CDR3 consists of 14 residues. Germline CDR1 is SGDLS and CDR2 is YYNGEE.